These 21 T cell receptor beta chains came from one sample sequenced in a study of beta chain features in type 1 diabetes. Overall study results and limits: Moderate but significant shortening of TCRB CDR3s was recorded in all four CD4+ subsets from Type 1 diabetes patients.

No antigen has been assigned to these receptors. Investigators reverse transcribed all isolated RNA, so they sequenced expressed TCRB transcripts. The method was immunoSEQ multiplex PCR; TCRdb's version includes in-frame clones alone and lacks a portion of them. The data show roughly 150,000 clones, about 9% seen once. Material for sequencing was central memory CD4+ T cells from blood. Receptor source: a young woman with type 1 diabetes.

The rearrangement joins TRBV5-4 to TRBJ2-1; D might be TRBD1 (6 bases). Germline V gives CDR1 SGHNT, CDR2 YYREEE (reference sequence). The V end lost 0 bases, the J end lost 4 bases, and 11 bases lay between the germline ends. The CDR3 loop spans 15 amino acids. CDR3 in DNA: TGTGCCAGCAGCTTGGGGACAGTCAGTTACAATGAGCAGTTCTTC. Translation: CASSLGTVSYNEQFF.

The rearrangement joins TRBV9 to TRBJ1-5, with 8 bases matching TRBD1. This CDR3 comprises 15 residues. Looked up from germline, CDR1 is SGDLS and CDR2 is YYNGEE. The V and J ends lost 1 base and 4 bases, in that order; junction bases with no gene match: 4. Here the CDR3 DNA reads TGTGCCAGCAGCGTAACCGGACAGGGTAATCAGCCCCAGCATTTT. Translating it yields CASSVTGQGNQPQHF.

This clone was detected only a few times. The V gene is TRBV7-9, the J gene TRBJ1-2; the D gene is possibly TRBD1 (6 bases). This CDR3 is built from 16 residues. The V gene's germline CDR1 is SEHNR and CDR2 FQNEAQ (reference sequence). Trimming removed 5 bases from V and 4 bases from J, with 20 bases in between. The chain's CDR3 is CASSPHKQGSGYGYTF. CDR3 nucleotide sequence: TGTGCCAGCAGCCCCCACAAACAGGGTTCCGGCTATGGCTACACCTTC.

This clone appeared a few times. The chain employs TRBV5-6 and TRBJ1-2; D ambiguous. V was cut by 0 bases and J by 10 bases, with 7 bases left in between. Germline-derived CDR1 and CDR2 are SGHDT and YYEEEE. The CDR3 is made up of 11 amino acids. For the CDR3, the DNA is TGTGCCAGCAGCTTGGTTAGTCACTACACCTTC. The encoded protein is CASSLVSHYTF.

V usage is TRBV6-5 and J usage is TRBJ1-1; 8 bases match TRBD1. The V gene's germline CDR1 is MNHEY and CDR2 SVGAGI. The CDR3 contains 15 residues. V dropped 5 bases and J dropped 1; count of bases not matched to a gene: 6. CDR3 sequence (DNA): TGTGCCAGCAGTGCCTACAGGGGGGCGAACACTGAAGCTTTCTTT. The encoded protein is CASSAYRGANTEAFF.

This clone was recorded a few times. In nucleotides, the CDR3 is TGTGCCTGGAGTCCAGGTTTTGGCTATGGCTACACCTTC. Translating gives CAWSPGFGYGYTF. This chain links TRBV30 with TRBJ1-2; D is undetermined. The CDR3 consists of 13 residues. V was cut by 2 bases and J by 4 bases, with 11 bases left in between. From germline, CDR1 is GTSNPN and CDR2 SVGIG (reference sequence).

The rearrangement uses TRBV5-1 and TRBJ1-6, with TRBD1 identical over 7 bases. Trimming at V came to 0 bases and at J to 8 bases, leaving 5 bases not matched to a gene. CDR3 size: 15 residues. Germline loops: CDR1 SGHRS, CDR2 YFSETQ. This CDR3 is CASSLEGQLDSPLHF. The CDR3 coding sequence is TGCGCCAGCAGCTTGGAGGGACAGTTGGATTCACCCCTCCACTTT.

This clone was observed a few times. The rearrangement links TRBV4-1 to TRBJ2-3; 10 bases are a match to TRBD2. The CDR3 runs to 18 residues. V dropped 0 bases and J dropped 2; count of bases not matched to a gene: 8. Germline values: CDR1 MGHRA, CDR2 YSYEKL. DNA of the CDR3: TGCGCCAGCAGCCAAGATCCTGGACTAGCGGAAATCACAGATACGCAGTATTTT. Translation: CASSQDPGLAEITDTQYF.

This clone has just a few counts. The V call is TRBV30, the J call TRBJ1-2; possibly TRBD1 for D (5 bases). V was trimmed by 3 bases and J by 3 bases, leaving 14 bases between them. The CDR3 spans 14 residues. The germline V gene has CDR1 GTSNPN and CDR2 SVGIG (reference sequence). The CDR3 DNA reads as TGTGCCTGGAGGCTCCCAGGGTTAGACTATGGCTACACCTTC. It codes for CAWRLPGLDYGYTF.

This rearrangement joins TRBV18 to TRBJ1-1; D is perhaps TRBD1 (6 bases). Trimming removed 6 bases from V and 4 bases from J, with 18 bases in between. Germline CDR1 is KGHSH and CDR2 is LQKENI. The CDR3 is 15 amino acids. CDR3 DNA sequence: TGTGCCAGCTCTGAACAGGGTCAGGGCGGCACTGAAGCTTTCTTT. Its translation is CASSEQGQGGTEAFF.

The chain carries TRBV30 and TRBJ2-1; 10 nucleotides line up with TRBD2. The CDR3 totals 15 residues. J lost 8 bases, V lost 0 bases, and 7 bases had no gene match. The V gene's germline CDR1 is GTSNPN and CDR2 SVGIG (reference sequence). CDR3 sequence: CAWSVISGGLDEQFF. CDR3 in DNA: TGTGCCTGGAGTGTGATTAGCGGGGGGTTGGATGAGCAGTTCTTC.

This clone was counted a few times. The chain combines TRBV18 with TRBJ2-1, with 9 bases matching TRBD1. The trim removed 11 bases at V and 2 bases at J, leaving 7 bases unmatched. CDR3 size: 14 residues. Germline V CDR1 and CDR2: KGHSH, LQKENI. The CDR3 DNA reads TGTGCCGGAACCCGGGACAGGGCCTACAATGAGCAGTTCTTC. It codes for CAGTRDRAYNEQFF.

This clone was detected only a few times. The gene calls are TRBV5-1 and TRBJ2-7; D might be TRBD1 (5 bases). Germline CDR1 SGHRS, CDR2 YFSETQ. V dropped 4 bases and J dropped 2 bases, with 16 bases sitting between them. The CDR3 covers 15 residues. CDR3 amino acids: CASSPGPGNPYEQYF. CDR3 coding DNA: TGCGCCAGCAGCCCGGGCCCAGGGAATCCCTACGAGCAGTACTTC.

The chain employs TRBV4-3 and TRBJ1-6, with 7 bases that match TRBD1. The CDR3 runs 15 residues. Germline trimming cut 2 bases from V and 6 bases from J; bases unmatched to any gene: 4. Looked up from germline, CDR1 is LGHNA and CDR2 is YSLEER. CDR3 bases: TGCGCCAGCAGCCAAACAGGGGATTTTAATTCACCCCTCCACTTT. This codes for CASSQTGDFNSPLHF.

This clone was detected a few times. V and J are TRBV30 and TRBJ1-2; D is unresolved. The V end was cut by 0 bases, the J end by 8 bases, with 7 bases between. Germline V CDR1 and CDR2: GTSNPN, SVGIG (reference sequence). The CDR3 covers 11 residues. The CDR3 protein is CAWSVAGGYTF. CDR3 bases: TGTGCCTGGAGTGTTGCAGGCGGCTACACCTTC.

The CDR3 protein is CASSFAEVETQYF. DNA for the CDR3: TGTGCCAGCAGCTTTGCGGAGGTGGAGACCCAGTACTTC. This rearrangement joins TRBV7-2 to TRBJ2-5, with D maybe TRBD2 (5 bases). Germline loops: CDR1 SGHTA, CDR2 FQGNSA. V lost 3 bases and J lost 5, with 10 bases in between. This CDR3 has 13 residues.

The CDR3 spells CASRRDLLGYEQFF. The CDR3 DNA is TGTGCCAGCAGGCGGGACTTGCTTGGCTATGAGCAGTTCTTC. The rearrangement joins TRBV9 to TRBJ2-1, with D perhaps matching TRBD2 (6 bases). Germline CDR1 reads SGDLS; CDR2 reads YYNGEE. Trimming left V 5 bases short and J 8 bases short, with 17 bases between. The CDR3 is 14 residues long. The variable domain in full, with the rest retrieved from reference TRBV9 and TRBJ2-1, is DSGVTQTPKHLITATGQRVTLRCSPRSGDLSVYWYQQSLDQGLQFLIQYYNGEERAKGNILERFSAQQFPDLHSELNLSSLELGDSALYFCASRRDLLGYEQFFGPGTRLTVL.

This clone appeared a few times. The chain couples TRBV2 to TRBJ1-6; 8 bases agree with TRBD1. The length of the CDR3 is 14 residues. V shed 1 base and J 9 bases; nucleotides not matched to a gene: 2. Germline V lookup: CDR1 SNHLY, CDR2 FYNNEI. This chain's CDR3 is CASSEVQGASPLHF. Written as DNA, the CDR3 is TGTGCCAGCAGTGAAGTTCAGGGGGCTTCACCCCTCCACTTT.

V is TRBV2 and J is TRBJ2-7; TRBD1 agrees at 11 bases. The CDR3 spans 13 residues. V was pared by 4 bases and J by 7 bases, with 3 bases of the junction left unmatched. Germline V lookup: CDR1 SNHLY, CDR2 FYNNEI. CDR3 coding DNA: TGTGCCAGCAGTGCAGGGACAGGGGGTGAGCAGTACTTC. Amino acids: CASSAGTGGEQYF.

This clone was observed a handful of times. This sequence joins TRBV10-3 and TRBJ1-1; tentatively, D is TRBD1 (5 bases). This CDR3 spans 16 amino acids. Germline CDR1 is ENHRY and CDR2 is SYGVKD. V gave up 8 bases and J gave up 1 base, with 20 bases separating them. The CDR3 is CAIYDSPPGTNTEAFF. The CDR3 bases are TGTGCCATCTACGACAGTCCACCGGGCACGAACACTGAAGCTTTCTTT.

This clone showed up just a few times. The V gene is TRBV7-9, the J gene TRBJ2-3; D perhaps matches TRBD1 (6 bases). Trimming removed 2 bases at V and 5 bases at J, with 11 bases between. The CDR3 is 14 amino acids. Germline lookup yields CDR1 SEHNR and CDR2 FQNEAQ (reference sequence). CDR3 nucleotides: TGTGCCAGCAGCTTAATGGGGGCAGAAGATACGCAGTATTTT. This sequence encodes CASSLMGAEDTQYF.